This T cell receptor beta chain was retrieved from a study of T-cell reconstitution after alpha-beta-depleted transplantation in children. The library targeted TCRbeta and was prepared with unique molecular identifiers. TCRdb independently ran MiXCR on the PCR reads; one entry per CDR3 protein. The sample consists of roughly 670,000 distinct CDR3 sequences, roughly 13% of them appearing once. Study-wide findings and caveats: Alpha-beta T cells about two months after transplant reportedly derived from several hundred expanded graft clones. T-cell counts and diversity were attributed mostly to newly produced T cells one year after transplant. In some patients, recipient T cells and intrathymic progenitors surviving conditioning explained high day-60 diversity.

About this clonotype: Its antigen is not identified.

The CDR3 consists of 14 residues. Germline CDR1 DFQATT, CDR2 SNEGSKA (reference sequence). The source was PBMCs, collected before TCRalphabeta/CD19-depleted stem cell transplant. This clonotype originated in a girl aged 2-9 years with congenital amegakaryocytic thrombocytopenia, due to receive a stem cell transplant. V is TRBV20-1 and J is TRBJ2-5; 7 bases align to TRBD2. CDR3 DNA: TGCAGCGCCAGGGAGGGTGCGGCTAAAGAGACCCAGTACTTC. The encoded protein is CSAREGAAKETQYF.